This paragraph reports one TCR beta chain. Its antigen is undetermined. PCR amplification relied on 60 Vbeta primers (plus 13 Jbeta primers). Profiling relied on immunoSEQ multiplex PCR, and the TCRdb table lists in-frame clones only, not all of them. The sample has about 190,000 clones; about 76% are singletons. The data stem from a study of cytomegalovirus exposure and HLA in healthy donors. Overall study findings and caveats: Accurate predictions that matched the HLA-A and HLA-B alleles of most subjects were reportedly made from TCR beta sequences. Across donors, presence/absence analyses took sequencing depth to be roughly uniform. Several of the most significant clusters were apparently associated with common viral pathogens in a later analysis.

The specimen sequenced was PBMCs. The receptor comes from a woman in her forties or fifties in good health and CMV-seronegative.

CDR3 coding DNA: TGTGCCAGCAGCCCCGGGGAGCAGTACTTC. As protein: CASSPGEQYF. The chain combines TRBV5-4 with TRBJ2-7; no reliable D call. CDR1 and CDR2 from the germline V gene are SGHNT and YYREEE (reference sequence). V was shortened by 4 bases and J by 7 bases, with 6 bases between the two germline ends. The CDR3 consists of 10 residues.